Listed here are 12 T cell receptor beta chains from one sample, sequenced in a study of STAT3 mutations in large granular lymphocyte leukemia. Only in-frame clones appear in the TCRdb table, and some are missing; sequencing was by immunoSEQ multiplex PCR. The data contain 20,000 or so clones, approximately 90% of them singletons. General study points: In T-cell large granular lymphocyte leukemia, about half of patients showed multiple immunodominant subclonotypes.

These TCRs are of unknown antigen specificity. The sequenced sample was peripheral blood mononuclear cells. These receptors were taken from a man in his 60s with T-cell large granular lymphocyte leukemia. Some clones in this sample may be carry-over from other donors' samples.

CDR3 protein: CASSSPGLNEQYF. The CDR3 nucleotides read TGCGCCAGCAGCTCACCGGGGCTCAACGAGCAGTACTTC. The chain couples TRBV5-1 to TRBJ2-7; either TRBD1 or TRBD2 may fit D (5 bases each). Trimming shortened V by 3 bases and J by 5 bases, and 12 bases separated the two germline ends. The CDR3 has 13 amino acids. Germline V CDR1 and CDR2: SGHRS, YFSETQ.

This chain joins TRBV5-1 and TRBJ2-5, with 7 bases matching TRBD2. CDR1 and CDR2 (germline): SGHRS, YFSETQ. The CDR3 has 17 residues. After removal of 0 bases from V and 2 bases from J, the junction contained 10 bases not matched to a gene. The CDR3 DNA reads TGCGCCAGCAGCTTGGTGTCCGGCCTAGCGGTACAAGAGACCCAGTACTTC. This sequence encodes CASSLVSGLAVQETQYF.

This clone was seen once. The chain links TRBV9 to TRBJ2-3; D is uncertain. Germline V gene sequence: CDR1 SGDLS, CDR2 YYNGEE. The CDR3 totals 14 residues. V lost 3 bases to trimming and J lost 2 bases, with 10 bases between them. The CDR3: CASSERAFTDTQYF. CDR3 nucleotide sequence: TGTGCCAGCAGCGAGAGAGCTTTCACAGATACGCAGTATTTT.

The count of this clone is one. The gene calls are TRBV9 and TRBJ2-5, with TRBD2 identical over 9 bases. The germline V gene encodes CDR1 SGDLS and CDR2 YYNGEE. With 4 bases clipped from V and 4 bases from J, the junction kept 5 bases outside the gene matches. This CDR3 region has 14 residues. The CDR3 DNA follows: TGTGCCAGCAGCCCGCAAGCGGGAGGAGAGACCCAGTACTTC. Its translation is CASSPQAGGETQYF.

The chain has TRBV28 and TRBJ1-4; D gene uncertain. V gave up 5 bases and J gave up 7 bases, with 17 bases separating them. This CDR3 is 15 amino acids long. The germline V gene encodes CDR1 MDHEN and CDR2 SYDVKM. This chain's CDR3 is CASSLGWGKGEKLFF. The CDR3 nucleotides are TGTGCCAGCAGTCTCGGGTGGGGAAAGGGTGAAAAACTGTTTTTT. The variable domain in full, completed from reference TRBV28 and TRBJ1-4, reads DVKVTQSSRYLVKRTGEKVFLECVQDMDHENMFWYRQDPGLGLRLIYFSYDVKMKEKGDIPEGYSVSREKKERFSLILESASTNQTSMYLCASSLGWGKGEKLFFGSGTQLSVL.

As DNA, the CDR3 is TGCAGCGTAGGGGACTACGAGCAGTACTTC. Translated: CSVGDYEQYF. V and J are TRBV29-1 and TRBJ2-7, with D tentatively TRBD1 (5 bases). The germline CDR1 and CDR2 sequences are SQVTM and ANQGSEA. This CDR3 spans 10 amino acids. With 6 bases removed from V and 3 bases from J, the gap between germline ends came to 6 bases.

CDR3 DNA sequence: TGCGCCAGCAGACCTGGGACAGGGACCACAGGCACAGATACGCAGTATTTT. Translation: CASRPGTGTTGTDTQYF. The chain employs TRBV5-1 and TRBJ2-3; TRBD1 agrees at 9 bases. The germline V gene has CDR1 SGHRS and CDR2 YFSETQ. J lost 1 base, V lost 5 bases, and 11 bases had no gene match. This CDR3 is 17 amino acids long.

The J gene is TRBJ2-7, the V gene TRBV7-2, with 9 bases that match TRBD1. Germline V lookup: CDR1 SGHTA, CDR2 FQGNSA. The CDR3 runs 16 residues. V was clipped by 5 bases and J by 9 bases; unmatched bases: 17. The CDR3 is CASSPRGWDRVQGQYF. CDR3 in DNA: TGTGCCAGCAGCCCTAGAGGGTGGGACAGGGTGCAGGGGCAGTACTTC.

This clone appeared a single time. J is TRBJ2-7 and V is TRBV7-9; 7 nucleotides agree with TRBD1. Unmatched junction bases numbered 14, after V lost 7 bases and J lost 5 bases. The germline CDR1 and CDR2 sequences are SEHNR and FQNEAQ (reference sequence). This CDR3 is built from 15 residues. The CDR3 DNA sequence: TGTGCCAGCACCGATTCCATACAGGGGAGCCACGAGCAGTACTTC. Protein: CASTDSIQGSHEQYF.

This clone was seen just once. The chain employs TRBV5-1 and TRBJ1-1; perhaps TRBD1 as D (5 bases). V lost 7 bases to trimming and J lost 1 base, with 14 bases between them. The CDR3 is made up of 14 amino acids. Germline values: CDR1 SGHRS, CDR2 YFSETQ. CDR3 in amino acids: CASGDLSSNTEAFF. CDR3 DNA sequence: TGCGCCAGCGGGGACCTATCCTCGAACACTGAAGCTTTCTTT.

The chain employs TRBV6-5 and TRBJ2-2, with a weak D call TRBD2 (5 bases). V lost 4 bases, J lost 4 bases, and 10 bases lay in between. Germline-derived CDR1 and CDR2 are MNHEY and SVGAGI. CDR3 length: 14 amino acids. In nucleotides, the CDR3 is TGTGCCAGCAGTTTGGAGGTCAGCACCGGGGAGCTGTTTTTT. Its protein product is CASSLEVSTGELFF.

This clone was observed a single time. The chain links TRBV5-1 to TRBJ2-1; 12 bases map to TRBD2. V was pared by 5 bases and J by 7 bases, with 10 bases of the junction left unmatched. Germline V gene lookup returns CDR1 SGHRS and CDR2 YFSETQ. The CDR3 sequence is 16 residues long. CDR3 residues: CASRPELAGGRNEQFF. CDR3 sequence (DNA): TGCGCCAGCAGGCCAGAACTAGCGGGAGGAAGAAATGAGCAGTTCTTC.